Shown below are 13 T cell receptor beta chains from a single sample sequenced in a study of T cell changes during pregnancy in multiple sclerosis. Produced via immunoSEQ multiplex PCR; TCRdb's table is partial and in-frame only. The top ten hold around 0.8% of the sample, which has roughly 110,000 clones, 80% to 95% seen once. The specimen was peripheral blood, collected in the third trimester of pregnancy. Receptors originate from a female donor in good health, enrolled as a control in a pregnancy study.

The chain links TRBV11-3 to TRBJ2-7; no definite D call. Germline V gene data show CDR1 as SGHNT and CDR2 as YENEEA. Trimming left V 0 bases short and J 3 bases short, with 3 bases between. The CDR3 runs 12 residues. In DNA, the CDR3 is TGTGCCAGCAGCTTAGATCACTACGAGCAGTACTTC. Residues: CASSLDHYEQYF.

The chain links TRBV2 to TRBJ1-6; the D is unclear. The V end lost 7 bases, the J end lost 7 bases, and 20 bases lay between the germline ends. The CDR3 contains 16 residues. CDR1 and CDR2 from the germline V gene are SNHLY and FYNNEI. The CDR3 region has the DNA TGTGCCAGCATCCCCCTGAGAGTAACCACGAATTCACCCCTCCACTTT. Translated: CASIPLRVTTNSPLHF.

The J gene is TRBJ2-6, the V gene TRBV6-1; a weak D match, TRBD1 (5 bases). In germline, CDR1 is MNHNS, CDR2 SASEGT. The V gene lost 1 base and the J gene lost 2 bases, with 6 bases spanning the gap. The CDR3 consists of 15 residues. The CDR3 region is CASSEGGAGANVLTF. The CDR3 DNA is TGTGCCAGCAGTGAAGGGGGCGCTGGGGCCAACGTCCTGACTTTC.

The chain recombines TRBV19 with TRBJ2-1; a possible D gene is TRBD2 (5 bases). The CDR3 is 12 amino acids. The V end lost 4 bases, the J end lost 15 bases, and 16 bases lay between the germline ends. The germline V gene encodes CDR1 LNHDA and CDR2 SQIVND (reference sequence). The CDR3 DNA follows: TGTGCCAGTAGTACCGAAGGAGAGGGAAGGTTCTTC. It yields the protein CASSTEGEGRFF.

The rearrangement joins TRBV6-5 to TRBJ2-5, with 7 positions matching TRBD2. V lost 4 bases to trimming and J lost 5 bases; unmatched junction nucleotides: 4. Germline V CDR1 and CDR2: MNHEY, SVGAGI. This CDR3 has 13 amino acids. The CDR3 coding sequence is TGTGCCAGCAGTTTGACTAGCATGGAGACCCAGTACTTC. The encoded protein is CASSLTSMETQYF.

This rearrangement joins TRBV7-9 to TRBJ1-3; D is perhaps TRBD1 (5 bases). Germline values: CDR1 SEHNR, CDR2 FQNEAQ (reference sequence). The CDR3 sequence is 13 residues long. The germline V and J ends were trimmed by 2 bases and 7 bases, with 9 bases remaining between them. CDR3 coding DNA: TGTGCCAGCAGCTTAATGGGGCAGAACACCATATATTTT. Amino acid sequence: CASSLMGQNTIYF.

V gene TRBV7-9 combines with J gene TRBJ2-2; the match to TRBD1 covers 8 bases. The germline V gene has CDR1 SEHNR and CDR2 FQNEAQ (reference sequence). This CDR3 region has 15 residues. J lost 4 bases, V lost 5 bases, and 6 bases had no gene match. CDR3 coding DNA: TGTGCCAGCAGCCCTACGACAGGGGCCACCGGGGAGCTGTTTTTT. The encoded protein is CASSPTTGATGELFF.

The rearrangement joins TRBV9 to TRBJ1-2, with 8 positions matching TRBD1. V lost 2 bases and J lost 3; bases outside the gene matches: 6. The CDR3 covers 15 residues. Germline V gives CDR1 SGDLS, CDR2 YYNGEE. CDR3 loop: CASSVSQGEDYGYTF. The CDR3 DNA sequence: TGTGCCAGCAGCGTGTCACAGGGGGAAGACTATGGCTACACCTTC. Complete variable domain (other parts from reference TRBV9 and TRBJ1-2): DSGVTQTPKHLITATGQRVTLRCSPRSGDLSVYWYQQSLDQGLQFLIQYYNGEERAKGNILERFSAQQFPDLHSELNLSSLELGDSALYFCASSVSQGEDYGYTFGSGTRLTVV.

This rearrangement joins TRBV11-2 to TRBJ1-4; no clear D gene. The CDR3 loop spans 13 amino acids. Germline V gene data show CDR1 as SGHAT and CDR2 as FQNNGV. Trimming took 5 bases from V and 4 from J, leaving 8 bases between them. CDR3 loop: CASSPGINEKLFF. CDR3 bases: TGTGCCAGCAGCCCCGGGATTAATGAAAAACTGTTTTTT.

This clone showed up just a few times. This chain links TRBV7-8 with TRBJ1-2, with D hard to call. Germline V gene sequence: CDR1 SGHVS, CDR2 FQNEAQ. The CDR3 contains 13 residues. V was pared by 5 bases and J by 7 bases, with 14 bases between. CDR3 bases: TGTGCCAGCAGCGCGGGAAGTTCAATTGGCTACACCTTC. Its translation is CASSAGSSIGYTF.

V gene TRBV7-3 combines with J gene TRBJ2-3; TRBD1 is a possible D gene (5 bases). Trimming stripped 5 bases from V and 2 bases from J, with 11 bases between. This CDR3 spans 14 amino acids. Germline CDR1 reads SGHTA; CDR2 reads FQGTGA. The CDR3 bases are TGTGCCAGCAGCCCCGACAGCAACACAGATACGCAGTATTTT. Residues: CASSPDSNTDTQYF.

V and J are TRBV2 and TRBJ1-1; 9 positions match TRBD1. The J segment lost 0 bases and the V segment lost 6 bases, leaving 5 bases of the junction unmatched. The germline V gene encodes CDR1 SNHLY and CDR2 FYNNEI. This CDR3 has 15 residues. The CDR3 loop is CASRDHRGLNTEAFF. The CDR3 DNA sequence: TGTGCCAGCAGGGACCACAGGGGGCTGAACACTGAAGCTTTCTTT.

This clone showed up just once. The chain is built from TRBV9 and TRBJ1-2; D unclear. CDR3 length: 16 residues. Germline V gene sequence: CDR1 SGDLS, CDR2 YYNGEE. The V gene lost 4 bases and the J gene lost 1 base, with 17 bases spanning the gap. The CDR3 DNA reads TGTGCCAGCAGCCAAACGAGAGGGAACAGTAACTATGGCTACACCTTC. Translation gives CASSQTRGNSNYGYTF.